The 27 T cell receptor beta chains below were found in one sample sequenced in a study of radiation and T cells in renal cell carcinoma. The treatment was: treatment-naive control, cytoreductive nephrectomy. Using immunoSEQ multiplex PCR, the repertoire was profiled, and TCRdb retains in-frame clones only, with some absent. The data show roughly 13,000 clones, around 57% seen once. The material sequenced was tumor tissue, taken from a patient whose treatment was nephrectomy without radiotherapy. These TCRs come from a man between 45 and 60 years old with renal cell carcinoma.

The chain joins TRBV30 to TRBJ2-2; D might be TRBD1 (6 bases). CDR3 length: 13 residues. The V gene's germline CDR1 is GTSNPN and CDR2 SVGIG (reference sequence). Trimming left V 4 bases short and J 2 bases short, with 8 bases between. The CDR3 reads CAWMDSNTGELFF. DNA for the CDR3: TGTGCCTGGATGGACAGCAACACCGGGGAGCTGTTTTTT.

The CDR3 is CASSQSAVIGRTEAFF. Here the CDR3 DNA reads TGTGCCAGCAGCCAGAGCGCGGTTATCGGAAGGACTGAAGCTTTCTTT. The V and J genes are TRBV4-2 and TRBJ1-1, with D unresolved. Between the trimmed V and J ends, which lost 3 bases and 5 bases, there was a span of 19 bases. Germline CDR1 and CDR2: LGHNA and YNFKEQ. The length of the CDR3 is 16 residues.

The V gene is TRBV7-9, the J gene TRBJ1-4; D may be TRBD1 (5 bases). The V end lost 3 bases, the J end lost 6 bases, and 11 bases lay between the germline ends. Germline-derived CDR1 and CDR2 are SEHNR and FQNEAQ (reference sequence). CDR3 length: 14 residues. CDR3 bases: TGTGCCAGCAGCTTCGGTCCCAGGGATGAAAAACTGTTTTTT. This translates into CASSFGPRDEKLFF. Full variable domain (outside the CDR3, taken from reference TRBV7-9 and TRBJ1-4): DTGVSQNPRHKITKRGQNVTFRCDPISEHNRLYWYRQTLGQGPEFLTYFQNEAQLEKSRLLSDRFSAERPKGSFSTLEIQRTEQGDSAMYLCASSFGPRDEKLFFGSGTQLSVL.

The CDR3 sequence is CASSESPRFGQPQHF. The CDR3 region has the DNA TGTGCCAGCAGTGAAAGTCCAAGGTTTGGTCAGCCCCAGCATTTT. The chain is built from TRBV6-1 and TRBJ1-5; D unresolved. The germline V gene has CDR1 MNHNS and CDR2 SASEGT. V was shortened by 2 bases and J by 6 bases, with 14 bases between the two germline ends. The CDR3 has 15 amino acids.

This clone has only a few counts. The chain combines TRBV7-2 with TRBJ1-2; the match to TRBD1 covers 7 bases. V was pared by 5 bases and J by 1 base, with 10 bases of the junction left unmatched. The CDR3 length is 16 residues. Germline CDR1 reads SGHTA; CDR2 reads FQGNSA. The CDR3 DNA sequence: TGTGCCAGCAGCCGACGCCTGACAGGGAATAACTATGGCTACACCTTC. Translating gives CASSRRLTGNNYGYTF.

The chain joins TRBV18 to TRBJ1-3, with D possibly matching TRBD1 (6 bases). Germline V CDR1 and CDR2: KGHSH, LQKENI. V gave up 0 bases and J gave up 0 bases, with 9 bases separating them. CDR3 length equals 16 residues. CDR3 amino acids: CASSPPTGISGNTIYF. The CDR3 DNA is TGTGCCAGCTCACCACCGACAGGTATCTCTGGAAACACCATATATTTT. Full variable domain (outside the CDR3, taken from reference TRBV18 and TRBJ1-3): NAGVMQNPRHLVRRRGQEARLRCSPMKGHSHVYWYRQLPEEGLKFMVYLQKENIIDESGMPKERFSAEFPKEGPSILRIQQVVRGDSAAYFCASSPPTGISGNTIYFGEGSWLTVV.

The chain couples TRBV7-2 to TRBJ2-1; D is uncertain. Trimming left V 5 bases short and J 0 bases short, with 17 bases between. The CDR3 has 17 amino acids. Germline-derived CDR1 and CDR2 are SGHTA and FQGNSA. The DNA for the CDR3 is TGTGCCAGCAGCCCCCGGGCAGCCCCCCGCTCCTACAATGAGCAGTTCTTC. Translation: CASSPRAAPRSYNEQFF.

The V and J genes are TRBV11-2 and TRBJ1-4; perhaps TRBD1 as D (5 bases). CDR1 is SGHAT and CDR2 is FQNNGV in the germline V gene. The CDR3 runs to 14 residues. V lost 5 bases and J lost 10, with 17 bases in between. The CDR3 region is CASSPALQDAKLFF. CDR3 in DNA: TGTGCCAGCAGCCCGGCACTACAGGATGCAAAACTGTTTTTT.

The J gene is TRBJ2-6, the V gene TRBV5-4; 7 nucleotides match TRBD2. Looked up from germline, CDR1 is SGHNT and CDR2 is YYREEE (reference sequence). The CDR3 extends over 16 amino acids. Trimming took 3 bases from V and 2 from J; bases not matched to a gene: 5. CDR3 residues: CASSSDRGAGANVLTF. CDR3 DNA sequence: TGTGCCAGCAGCTCGGATCGGGGGGCTGGGGCCAACGTCCTGACTTTC. Drawing the rest from reference TRBV5-4 and TRBJ2-6, the complete variable domain is ETGVTQSPTHLIKTRGQQVTLRCSSQSGHNTVSWYQQALGQGPQFIFQYYREEENGRGNFPPRFSGLQFPNYSSELNVNALELDDSALYLCASSSDRGAGANVLTFGAGSRLTVL.

The rearrangement links TRBV19 to TRBJ2-2; perhaps TRBD1 as D (5 bases). CDR1 LNHDA and CDR2 SQIVND come from the germline V gene (reference sequence). The CDR3 extends over 14 amino acids. V lost 1 base, J lost 4 bases, and 7 bases lay in between. DNA of the CDR3: TGTGCCAGTAGTATAGGGACATTCACCGGGGAGCTGTTTTTT. Residues: CASSIGTFTGELFF.

This clone was observed a few times. The chain employs TRBV19 and TRBJ2-7; 7 positions agree with TRBD1. After removal of 3 bases from V and 3 bases from J, the junction contained 5 bases not matched to a gene. The CDR3 is 14 residues long. Looked up from germline, CDR1 is LNHDA and CDR2 is SQIVND (reference sequence). The CDR3 loop is CASSIGDSIYEQYF. The CDR3 region has the DNA TGTGCCAGTAGTATTGGGGACAGTATCTACGAGCAGTACTTC. The whole variable domain, remainder taken from reference TRBV19 and TRBJ2-7, is DGGITQSPKYLFRKEGQNVTLSCEQNLNHDAMYWYRQDPGQGLRLIYYSQIVNDFQKGDIAEGYSVSREKKESFPLTVTSAQKNPTAFYLCASSIGDSIYEQYFGPGTRLTVT.

This clone appeared a few times. This sequence joins TRBV9 and TRBJ2-1; D may correspond to TRBD1 or TRBD2 (5 bases each). Germline V gene lookup returns CDR1 SGDLS and CDR2 YYNGEE. Trimming cost V 4 bases and J 7 bases, with 24 bases left between them. There are 17 residues in the CDR3. The CDR3 sequence: CASSPRPPGALLNEQFF. CDR3 nucleotide sequence: TGTGCCAGCAGCCCTCGACCCCCCGGGGCGTTATTGAATGAGCAGTTCTTC.

A remark on this clone: A far larger clone differs by one base, so this is likely a read error. The CDR3 region is CASSQDPRRVTDTQYF. In DNA form, the CDR3 reads TGTGCCAGCAGCCAAGACCCTAGGAGGGTCACAGATACGCAGTATTTT. This rearrangement joins TRBV4-2 to TRBJ2-3, with D perhaps TRBD2 (6 bases). The CDR3 sequence is 16 residues long. With 0 bases removed from V and 2 bases from J, the gap between germline ends came to 12 bases. CDR1 and CDR2 (germline): LGHNA, YNFKEQ.

The chain is built from TRBV2 and TRBJ1-3, with 10 nucleotides matching TRBD1. There are 14 residues in the CDR3. The germline V gene has CDR1 SNHLY and CDR2 FYNNEI. V lost 8 bases to trimming and J lost 7 bases; unmatched junction nucleotides: 8. CDR3 loop: CASVFRDRGNTIYF. The CDR3, as DNA: TGTGCCAGCGTCTTTAGGGACAGGGGCAACACCATATATTTT.

This clone was detected a few times. The chain carries TRBV19 and TRBJ2-3, with unresolved D. Germline V gene lookup returns CDR1 LNHDA and CDR2 SQIVND (reference sequence). This CDR3 has 13 residues. V lost 1 base to trimming and J lost 2 bases, with 4 bases between them. As DNA, the CDR3 is TGTGCCAGTAGTATAGTCCTCACAGATACGCAGTATTTT. This gives the protein CASSIVLTDTQYF.

The chain combines TRBV30 with TRBJ2-3; the D gene is possibly TRBD1 (6 bases). CDR1 and CDR2 (germline): GTSNPN, SVGIG (reference sequence). The CDR3 totals 12 residues. The CDR3 region is CALQGSTDTQYF. The CDR3 DNA reads TGTGCTCTACAGGGTAGCACAGATACGCAGTATTTT. Complete variable domain (other parts from reference TRBV30 and TRBJ2-3): SQTIHQWPATLVQPVGSPLSLECTVEGTSNPNLYWYRQAAGRGLQLLFYSVGIGQISSEVPQNLSASRPQDRQFILSSKKLLLSDSGFYLCALQGSTDTQYFGPGTRLTVL.

V gene TRBV6-5 combines with J gene TRBJ1-4; no reliable D call. The ends were cut back, 5 bases at V and 5 bases at J, with 15 bases in the middle. The CDR3 is 15 residues long. Per the germline V gene, CDR1 is MNHEY and CDR2 is SVGAGI. CDR3 loop: CASSRGVFYNEKLFF. In DNA form, the CDR3 reads TGTGCCAGCAGTAGAGGAGTTTTCTACAATGAAAAACTGTTTTTT.

The chain links TRBV2 to TRBJ2-1, with D uncertain. Germline V gene data show CDR1 as SNHLY and CDR2 as FYNNEI. This CDR3 is 12 amino acids long. Trimming removed 6 bases at V and 4 bases at J, with 7 bases between. CDR3 nucleotide sequence: TGTGCCAGCAGATCCGATTACAATGAGCAGTTCTTC. The encoded protein is CASRSDYNEQFF.

The gene calls are TRBV6-6 and TRBJ1-2; possibly TRBD1 for D (5 bases). The CDR3 is made up of 11 amino acids. The V gene's germline CDR1 is MNHNY and CDR2 SVGAGI (reference sequence). V was cut by 7 bases and J by 7 bases, with 10 bases left in between. The CDR3 region has the DNA TGTGCCAGCAATCAGGGTGGTGGCTACACCTTC. Protein: CASNQGGGYTF.

In its sample, this clone ranks as medium-sized. V is TRBV5-6 and J is TRBJ1-3; D call uncertain. V was clipped by 1 base and J by 0 bases, with 2 bases between them. The V gene's germline CDR1 is SGHDT and CDR2 YYEEEE. The CDR3 spans 13 residues. The CDR3 DNA sequence: TGTGCCAGCAGCTTGACCTCTGGAAACACCATATATTTT. As protein: CASSLTSGNTIYF.

With respect to this clone: The same CDR3 is also encoded by other DNA sequences in this sample. CDR3 protein: CSARQGDGYTF. The CDR3, as DNA: TGCAGCGCCCGACAGGGGGATGGCTACACCTTC. This chain connects TRBV29-1 to TRBJ1-2; 9 bases map to TRBD1. Germline lookup yields CDR1 SQVTM and CDR2 ANQGSEA. J was trimmed by 6 bases and V by 7 bases; bases with no gene match: 3. The CDR3 consists of 11 residues.

The chain has TRBV2 and TRBJ2-7; a weak D match, TRBD1 (6 bases). V gave up 4 bases and J gave up 7 bases, with 17 bases separating them. Germline V gives CDR1 SNHLY, CDR2 FYNNEI. This CDR3 is built from 14 residues. The DNA of the CDR3 is TGTGCCAGCAGTGGCATTACAGGGAATGATGAGCAGTACTTC. Its translation is CASSGITGNDEQYF. The full variable domain, with the rest looked up from reference TRBV2 and TRBJ2-7, is EPEVTQTPSHQVTQMGQEVILRCVPISNHLYFYWYRQILGQKVEFLVSFYNNEISEKSEIFDDQFSVERPDGSNFTLKIRSTKLEDSAMYFCASSGITGNDEQYFGPGTRLTVT.

The chain carries TRBV5-1 and TRBJ1-1; 10 nucleotides agree with TRBD1. The V gene end was trimmed by 0 bases and the J gene end by 0 bases; junction bases not matched to a gene: 2. Per germline, CDR1 SGHRS and CDR2 YFSETQ. This CDR3 comprises 16 residues. The CDR3 sequence is CASSLGQGAMNTEAFF. CDR3 nucleotide sequence: TGCGCCAGCAGCTTGGGACAGGGGGCGATGAACACTGAAGCTTTCTTT.

V is TRBV12-5 and J is TRBJ2-3; maybe TRBD2 (6 bases). CDR3 length: 18 amino acids. Germline V gene data show CDR1 as LGHNT and CDR2 as FRNRAP. The V gene lost 0 bases and the J gene lost 0 bases, with 16 bases spanning the gap. The CDR3 nucleotides are TGTGCTAGTGGTTTGGTACGGGATGGGCGGGGTAGCACAGATACGCAGTATTTT. Its protein is CASGLVRDGRGSTDTQYF.

The chain carries TRBV30 and TRBJ1-2, with 10 bases aligning to TRBD1. The CDR3 is 11 amino acids. CDR1 GTSNPN and CDR2 SVGIG come from the germline V gene (reference sequence). The junction had 2 bases not matched to a gene; V was cut back by 6 bases and J by 7 bases. The CDR3 here is CACRDRGGYTF. For the CDR3, the DNA is TGTGCCTGTCGGGACAGGGGTGGCTACACCTTC.

V gene TRBV10-3 combines with J gene TRBJ2-7; 9 bases match TRBD1. From germline, CDR1 is ENHRY and CDR2 SYGVKD. CDR3 size: 16 residues. The V and J ends lost 2 bases and 4 bases, in that order; junction bases with no gene match: 9. The CDR3 coding sequence is TGTGCCATCAGTGAGGACACCGGGACAGGGAGGTACGAGCAGTACTTC. Protein: CAISEDTGTGRYEQYF.

V usage is TRBV6-5 and J usage is TRBJ2-7; 7 bases align to TRBD1. Unmatched junction bases numbered 8, after V lost 2 bases and J lost 4 bases. The CDR3 is 15 residues long. Germline assignment: CDR1 MNHEY and CDR2 SVGAGI. Here the CDR3 reads CASSYRQGMGYEQYF. The CDR3 DNA is TGTGCCAGCAGTTACCGACAGGGTATGGGATACGAGCAGTACTTC.